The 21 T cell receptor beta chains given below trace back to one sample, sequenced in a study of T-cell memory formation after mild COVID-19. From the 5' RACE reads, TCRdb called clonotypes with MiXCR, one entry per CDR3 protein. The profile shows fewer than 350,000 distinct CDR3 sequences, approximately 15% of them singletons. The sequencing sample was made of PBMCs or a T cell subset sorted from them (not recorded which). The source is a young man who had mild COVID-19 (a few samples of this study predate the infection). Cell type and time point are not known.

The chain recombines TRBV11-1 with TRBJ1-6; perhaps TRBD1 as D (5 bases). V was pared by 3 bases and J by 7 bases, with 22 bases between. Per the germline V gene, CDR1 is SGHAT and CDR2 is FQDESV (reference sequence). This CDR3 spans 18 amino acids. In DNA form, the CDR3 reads TGTGCCAGCAGCTTCCGTCCGTTACCGGGACCGCAGAATTCACCCCTCCACTTT. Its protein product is CASSFRPLPGPQNSPLHF. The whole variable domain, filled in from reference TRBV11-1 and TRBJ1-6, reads EAEVAQSPRYKITEKSQAVAFWCDPISGHATLYWYRQILGQGPELLVQFQDESVVDDSQLPKDRFSAERLKGVDSTLKIQPAELGDSAMYLCASSFRPLPGPQNSPLHFGNGTRLTVT.

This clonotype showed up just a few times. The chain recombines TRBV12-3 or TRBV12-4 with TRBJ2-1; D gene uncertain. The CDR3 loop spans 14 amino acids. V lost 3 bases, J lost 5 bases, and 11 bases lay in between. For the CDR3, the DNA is TGTGCCAGCAGTTTGATCAGATACAACAATGAGCAGTTCTTC. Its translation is CASSLIRYNNEQFF.

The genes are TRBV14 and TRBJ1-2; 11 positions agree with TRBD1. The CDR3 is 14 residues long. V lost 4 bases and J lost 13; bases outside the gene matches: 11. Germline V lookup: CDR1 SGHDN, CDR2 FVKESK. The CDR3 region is CASSPRDRGSLLTF. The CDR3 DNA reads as TGTGCCAGCAGCCCCCGGGACAGGGGGTCGCTGCTCACCTTC.

The CDR3 nucleotides read TGCGCCAGCAGCCAAGACAGCAGGGAAGATCAGCCCCAGCATTTT. Amino acids: CASSQDSREDQPQHF. The V call is TRBV4-1, the J call TRBJ1-5; D might be TRBD1 (5 bases). The CDR3 is 15 amino acids. The V end was cut by 0 bases, the J end by 5 bases, with 11 bases between. Germline assignment: CDR1 MGHRA and CDR2 YSYEKL.

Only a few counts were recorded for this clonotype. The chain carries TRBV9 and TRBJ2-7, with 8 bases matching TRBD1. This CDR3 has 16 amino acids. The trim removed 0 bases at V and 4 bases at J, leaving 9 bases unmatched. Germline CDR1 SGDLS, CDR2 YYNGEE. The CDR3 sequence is CASSVGRRTGIYEQYF. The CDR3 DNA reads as TGTGCCAGCAGCGTAGGTCGTAGGACAGGGATTTACGAGCAGTACTTC.

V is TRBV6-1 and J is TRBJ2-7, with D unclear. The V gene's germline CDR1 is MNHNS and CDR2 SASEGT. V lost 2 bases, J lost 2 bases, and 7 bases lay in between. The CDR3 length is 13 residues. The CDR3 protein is CASSELLAYEQYV. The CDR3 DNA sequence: TGTGCCAGCAGTGAACTACTCGCCTACGAGCAGTACGTC.

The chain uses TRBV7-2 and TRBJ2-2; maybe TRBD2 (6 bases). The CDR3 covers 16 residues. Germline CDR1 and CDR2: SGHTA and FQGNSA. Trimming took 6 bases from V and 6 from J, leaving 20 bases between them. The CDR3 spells CASRASGRGYAGELFF. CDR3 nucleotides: TGTGCCAGCAGGGCTTCGGGGCGGGGATACGCCGGGGAGCTGTTTTTT.

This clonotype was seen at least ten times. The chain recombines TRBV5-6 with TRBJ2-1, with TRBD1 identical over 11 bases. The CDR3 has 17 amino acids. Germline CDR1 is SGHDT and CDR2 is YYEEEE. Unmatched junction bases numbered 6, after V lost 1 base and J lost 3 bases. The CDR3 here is CASSLRTGGKVYNEQFF. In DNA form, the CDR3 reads TGTGCCAGCAGCTTGAGGACAGGGGGCAAGGTCTACAATGAGCAGTTCTTC.

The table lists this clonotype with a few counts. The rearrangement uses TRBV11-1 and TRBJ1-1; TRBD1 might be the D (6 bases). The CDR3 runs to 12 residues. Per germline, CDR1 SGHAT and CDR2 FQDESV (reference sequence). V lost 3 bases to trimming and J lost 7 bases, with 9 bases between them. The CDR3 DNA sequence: TGTGCCAGCAGCTTTGGAGGGGGTGAAGCTTTCTTT. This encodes CASSFGGGEAFF.

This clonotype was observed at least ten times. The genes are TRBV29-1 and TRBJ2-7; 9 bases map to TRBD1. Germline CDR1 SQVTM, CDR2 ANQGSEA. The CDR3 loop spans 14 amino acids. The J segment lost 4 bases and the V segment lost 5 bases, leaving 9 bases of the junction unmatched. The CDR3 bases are TGCAGCGTTACCGGGACAGGGAGTTCTTACGAGCAGTACTTC. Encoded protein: CSVTGTGSSYEQYF.

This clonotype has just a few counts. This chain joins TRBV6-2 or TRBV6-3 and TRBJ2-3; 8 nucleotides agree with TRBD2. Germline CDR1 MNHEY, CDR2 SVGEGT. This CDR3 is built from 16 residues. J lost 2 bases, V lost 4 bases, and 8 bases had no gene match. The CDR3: CASSWTGSGDTDTQYF. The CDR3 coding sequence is TGTGCCAGCAGTTGGACCGGTAGCGGGGACACAGATACGCAGTATTTT.

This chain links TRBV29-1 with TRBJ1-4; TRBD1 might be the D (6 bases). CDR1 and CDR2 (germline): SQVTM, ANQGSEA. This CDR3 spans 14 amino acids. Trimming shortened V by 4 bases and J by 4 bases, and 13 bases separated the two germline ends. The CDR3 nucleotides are TGCAGCGTTGGCAACAGGGAAAATAATGAAAAACTGTTTTTT. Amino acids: CSVGNRENNEKLFF.

DNA of the CDR3: TGTGCCAGCAGCCCGGGGGGGCCCCAAGATACGCAGTATTTT. Its translation is CASSPGGPQDTQYF. This chain uses TRBV7-2 with TRBJ2-3; TRBD2 matches at 8 bases. This CDR3 has 14 amino acids. CDR1 is SGHTA and CDR2 is FQGNSA in the germline V gene. Trimming removed 5 bases from V and 5 bases from J; junction bases left unmatched: 6.

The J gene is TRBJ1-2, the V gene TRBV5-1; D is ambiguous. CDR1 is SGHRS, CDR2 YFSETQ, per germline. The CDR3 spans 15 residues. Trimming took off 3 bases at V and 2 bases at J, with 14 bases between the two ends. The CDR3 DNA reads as TGCGCCAGCAGCTCGGTCTCCGCGGCCAACTATGGCTACACCTTC. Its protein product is CASSSVSAANYGYTF.

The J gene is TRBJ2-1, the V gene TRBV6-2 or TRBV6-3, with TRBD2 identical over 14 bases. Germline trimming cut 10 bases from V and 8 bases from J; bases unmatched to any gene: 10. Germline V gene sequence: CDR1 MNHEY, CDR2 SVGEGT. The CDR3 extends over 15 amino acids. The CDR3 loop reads CAIGLAGGSSDEQFF. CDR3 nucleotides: TGTGCCATCGGACTAGCGGGGGGTTCGAGCGATGAGCAGTTCTTC.

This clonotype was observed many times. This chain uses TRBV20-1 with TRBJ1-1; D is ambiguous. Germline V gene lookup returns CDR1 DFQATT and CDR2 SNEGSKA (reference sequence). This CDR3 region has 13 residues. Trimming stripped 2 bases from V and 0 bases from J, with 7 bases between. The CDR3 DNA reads TGCAGTGCTAGACGGAACTTGAACACTGAAGCTTTCTTT. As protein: CSARRNLNTEAFF.

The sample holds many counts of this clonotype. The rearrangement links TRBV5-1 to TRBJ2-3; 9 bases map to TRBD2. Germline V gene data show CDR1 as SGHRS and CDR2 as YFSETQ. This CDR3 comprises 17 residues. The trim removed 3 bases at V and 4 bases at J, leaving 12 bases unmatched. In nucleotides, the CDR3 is TGCGCCAGCAGCTGGGGTGCCGGGACTAGCATCCCAGATACGCAGTATTTT. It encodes CASSWGAGTSIPDTQYF. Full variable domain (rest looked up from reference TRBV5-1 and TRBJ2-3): KAGVTQTPRYLIKTRGQQVTLSCSPISGHRSVSWYQQTPGQGLQFLFEYFSETQRNKGNFPGRFSGRQFSNSRSEMNVSTLELGDSALYLCASSWGAGTSIPDTQYFGPGTRLTVL.

Here the CDR3 DNA reads TGTGCCAGCTCACCATCCCGGGGGCAGAATGAAAAACTGTTTTTT. Encoded protein: CASSPSRGQNEKLFF. V usage is TRBV18 and J usage is TRBJ1-4, with a weak D call TRBD1 (6 bases). Trimming pared 2 bases from V and 5 bases from J, leaving 12 bases between. The CDR3 totals 15 residues. Germline CDR1 reads KGHSH; CDR2 reads LQKENI.

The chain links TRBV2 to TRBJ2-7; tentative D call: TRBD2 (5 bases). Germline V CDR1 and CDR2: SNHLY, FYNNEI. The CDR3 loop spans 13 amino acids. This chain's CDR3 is CASREEGSYEQYV. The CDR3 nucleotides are TGTGCCAGCAGGGAAGAGGGCTCCTACGAGCAGTACGTC.

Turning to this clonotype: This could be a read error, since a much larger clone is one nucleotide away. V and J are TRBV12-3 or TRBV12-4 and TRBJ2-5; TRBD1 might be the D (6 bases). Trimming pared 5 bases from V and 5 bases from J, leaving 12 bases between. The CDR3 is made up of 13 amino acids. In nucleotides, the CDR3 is TGTGCCAGCAGTAGAACAGGGTACGAGACCCAGTACTTC. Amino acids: CASSRTGYETQYF.

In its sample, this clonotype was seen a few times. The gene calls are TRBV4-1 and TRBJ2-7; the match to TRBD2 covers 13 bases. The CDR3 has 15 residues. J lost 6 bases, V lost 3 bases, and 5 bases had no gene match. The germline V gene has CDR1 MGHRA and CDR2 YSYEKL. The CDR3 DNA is TGCGCCAGCAGCCAGCTCGGGACTAGCGGGGCCGAGCAGTACTTC. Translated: CASSQLGTSGAEQYF.